This entry lists 9 T cell receptor beta chains sequenced from one sample in a study of cytomegalovirus exposure and HLA in healthy donors. Researchers ran the PCR with 60 Vbeta and 13 Jbeta primers. Repertoires were generated with immunoSEQ multiplex PCR, while TCRdb's copy carries only in-frame clones and drops some. The sample table includes 150,000 or so clones. Input material: PBMCs. All receptors derive from a woman aged 45-59 years in good health and CMV-seronegative.

The V call is TRBV7-6, the J call TRBJ2-7, with D maybe TRBD2 (6 bases). V lost 1 base and J lost 0, with 13 bases in between. Germline values: CDR1 SGHVS, CDR2 FNYEAQ. The CDR3 extends over 16 amino acids. The CDR3 region has the DNA TGTGCCAGCAGCTTAGAAAGCGGGTTGAGCTCCTACGAGCAGTACTTC. It yields the protein CASSLESGLSSYEQYF.

This chain links TRBV5-6 with TRBJ2-7; 8 bases are a match to TRBD2. This CDR3 region has 12 residues. V was pared by 4 bases and J by 5 bases, with 2 bases of the junction left unmatched. Germline V CDR1 and CDR2: SGHDT, YYEEEE. CDR3 nucleotide sequence: TGTGCCAGCAGCCCGGGAGGGGACGAGCAGTACTTC. This codes for CASSPGGDEQYF.

V is TRBV7-2 and J is TRBJ1-1; weak D call: TRBD1 (5 bases). CDR1 is SGHTA, CDR2 FQGNSA, per germline. CDR3 size: 13 residues. V dropped 3 bases and J dropped 3 bases, with 8 bases sitting between them. The CDR3 DNA reads TGTGCCAGCAGCTTTAACAGGTACACTGAAGCTTTCTTT. This translates into CASSFNRYTEAFF.

The chain joins TRBV18 to TRBJ2-2; no reliable D call. V lost 4 bases, J lost 1 base, and 10 bases lay in between. This CDR3 spans 15 amino acids. CDR1 and CDR2 from the germline V gene are KGHSH and LQKENI. CDR3 nucleotide sequence: TGTGCCAGCTCACTTAGTCAGGTGAACACCGGGGAGCTGTTTTTT. Encoded protein: CASSLSQVNTGELFF.

The chain combines TRBV19 with TRBJ2-2; TRBD2 aligns across 9 bases. V trimming: 7 bases; J trimming: 5 bases; junction bases outside the gene matches: 2. The CDR3 covers 13 residues. Germline CDR1 and CDR2: LNHDA and SQIVND (reference sequence). The CDR3, as DNA: TGTGCCAGTATAAGCGGGGGGACCGGGGAGCTGTTTTTT. Its translation is CASISGGTGELFF.

V gene TRBV4-1 combines with J gene TRBJ1-1, with no clear D. The V end lost 0 bases, the J end lost 0 bases, and 5 bases lay between the germline ends. CDR1 is MGHRA and CDR2 is YSYEKL in the germline V gene. The CDR3 extends over 14 amino acids. CDR3 sequence (DNA): TGCGCCAGCAGCCAAGACAGATTGAACACTGAAGCTTTCTTT. Translated: CASSQDRLNTEAFF.

The chain carries TRBV5-4 and TRBJ2-5; D unclear. The germline V gene encodes CDR1 SGHNT and CDR2 YYREEE (reference sequence). The V end was cut by 3 bases, the J end by 1 base, with 16 bases between. The length of the CDR3 is 16 residues. The CDR3 DNA is TGTGCCAGCAGCTCCTCAAGACTGCGGTCCCAAGAGACCCAGTACTTC. Protein: CASSSSRLRSQETQYF.

The chain has TRBV7-9 and TRBJ1-1, with TRBD1 matching over 7 bases. The V gene's germline CDR1 is SEHNR and CDR2 FQNEAQ (reference sequence). This CDR3 has 14 residues. After removal of 5 bases from V and 3 bases from J, the junction contained 6 bases not matched to a gene. DNA of the CDR3: TGTGCCAGCAGCCGTACAGGGGTGGACACTGAAGCTTTCTTT. It translates to CASSRTGVDTEAFF.

The CDR3 loop reads CASSQSRLRGLAGGPEETQYF. In DNA, the CDR3 is TGTGCCAGCAGCCAAAGTCGGTTAAGGGGGCTAGCGGGGGGTCCGGAAGAGACCCAGTACTTC. This sequence joins TRBV4-2 and TRBJ2-5; TRBD2 aligns across 11 bases. This CDR3 region has 21 residues. V was clipped by 2 bases and J by 3 bases; unmatched bases: 20. Germline CDR1 is LGHNA and CDR2 is YNFKEQ.